This entry describes one T cell receptor (beta chain). This record comes from a study of blood T cell repertoires in COVID-19. At the level of the study: Researchers got acute and convalescent COVID-19 samples from the United States, Italy and Spain. Nucleic acid was either cDNA or gDNA, and it came from T cells, B-cell-depleted T cells, or PBMCs.

Original analysis: Reference gene primer amplification yielded estimated nucleated cell counts. Some clones are missing from TCRdb's copy, which holds only in-frame ones; the method was immunoSEQ multiplex PCR. V and J calls and clone size follow that table, whereas D and trimming were derived from the DNA. Among nearly 200,000 clones listed, over 80% were seen once. This CDR3 is 11 amino acids long. V lost 3 bases, J lost 8 bases, and 10 bases lay in between. CDR1 and CDR2 from the germline V gene are DFQATT and SNEGSKA (reference sequence). Enrolled during active infection, Seattle patients were then followed longitudinally.

This receptor was taken from a man aged 55 to 70 with COVID-19, enrolled during active disease. The sequenced sample was peripheral blood. The chain links TRBV20-1 to TRBJ1-1; possible D gene TRBD1, 6 bases. The CDR3 loop reads CSASPDREAFF. CDR3 DNA sequence: TGCAGTGCTAGCCCTGACAGGGAAGCTTTCTTT.